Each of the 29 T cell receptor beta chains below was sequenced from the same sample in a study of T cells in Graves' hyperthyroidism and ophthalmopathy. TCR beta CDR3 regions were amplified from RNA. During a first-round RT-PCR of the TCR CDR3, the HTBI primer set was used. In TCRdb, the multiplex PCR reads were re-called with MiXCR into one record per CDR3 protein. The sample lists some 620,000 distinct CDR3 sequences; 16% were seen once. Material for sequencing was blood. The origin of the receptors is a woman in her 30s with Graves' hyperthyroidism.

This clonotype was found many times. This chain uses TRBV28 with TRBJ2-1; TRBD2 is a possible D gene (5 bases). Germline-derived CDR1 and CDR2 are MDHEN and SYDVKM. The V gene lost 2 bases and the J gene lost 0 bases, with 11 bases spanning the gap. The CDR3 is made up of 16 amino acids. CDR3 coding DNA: TGTGCCAGCAGTTTAGAGGTGGGGAGCTCCTACAATGAGCAGTTCTTC. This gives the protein CASSLEVGSSYNEQFF. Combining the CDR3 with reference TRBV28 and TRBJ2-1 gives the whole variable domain DVKVTQSSRYLVKRTGEKVFLECVQDMDHENMFWYRQDPGLGLRLIYFSYDVKMKEKGDIPEGYSVSREKKERFSLILESASTNQTSMYLCASSLEVGSSYNEQFFGPGTRLTVL.

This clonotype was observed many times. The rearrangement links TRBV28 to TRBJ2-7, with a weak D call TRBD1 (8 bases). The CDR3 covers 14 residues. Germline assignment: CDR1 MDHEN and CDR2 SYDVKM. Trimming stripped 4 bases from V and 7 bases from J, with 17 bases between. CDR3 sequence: CASSYPGGTGEQYF. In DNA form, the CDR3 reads TGTGCCAGCAGTTACCCCGGGGGGACAGGTGAGCAGTACTTC.

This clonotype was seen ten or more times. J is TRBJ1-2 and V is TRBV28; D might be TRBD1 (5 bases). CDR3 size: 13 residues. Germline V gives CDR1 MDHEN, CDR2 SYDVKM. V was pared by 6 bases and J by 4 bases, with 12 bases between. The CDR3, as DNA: TGTGCCAGCAGACGTGACAGCAGCTATGGCTACACCTTC. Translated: CASRRDSSYGYTF.

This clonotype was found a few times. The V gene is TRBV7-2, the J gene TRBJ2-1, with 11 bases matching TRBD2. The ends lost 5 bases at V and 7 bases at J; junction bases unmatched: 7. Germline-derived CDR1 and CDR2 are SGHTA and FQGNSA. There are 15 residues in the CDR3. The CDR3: CASSVTSGSVNEQFF. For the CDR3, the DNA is TGTGCCAGCAGCGTAACTAGCGGGAGTGTGAATGAGCAGTTCTTC.

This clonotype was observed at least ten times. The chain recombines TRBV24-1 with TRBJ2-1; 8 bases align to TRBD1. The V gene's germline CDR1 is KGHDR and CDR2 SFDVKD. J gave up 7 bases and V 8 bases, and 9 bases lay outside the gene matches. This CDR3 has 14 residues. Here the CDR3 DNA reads TGTGCCACCACAGGAGACAGGGGTGGGAATGAGCAGTTCTTC. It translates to CATTGDRGGNEQFF.

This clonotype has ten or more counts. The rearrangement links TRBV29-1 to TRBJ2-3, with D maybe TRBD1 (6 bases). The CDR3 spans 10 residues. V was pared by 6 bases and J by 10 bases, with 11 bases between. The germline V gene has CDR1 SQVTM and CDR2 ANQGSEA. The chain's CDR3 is CSVGDNAQYF. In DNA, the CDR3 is TGCAGCGTGGGGGACAACGCGCAGTATTTT.

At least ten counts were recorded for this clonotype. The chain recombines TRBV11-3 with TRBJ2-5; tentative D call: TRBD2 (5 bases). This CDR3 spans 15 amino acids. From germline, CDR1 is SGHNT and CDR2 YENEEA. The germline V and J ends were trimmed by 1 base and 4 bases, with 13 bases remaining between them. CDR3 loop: CASSLGGRAGETQYF. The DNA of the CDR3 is TGTGCCAGCAGCTTAGGGGGTCGGGCGGGAGAGACCCAGTACTTC.

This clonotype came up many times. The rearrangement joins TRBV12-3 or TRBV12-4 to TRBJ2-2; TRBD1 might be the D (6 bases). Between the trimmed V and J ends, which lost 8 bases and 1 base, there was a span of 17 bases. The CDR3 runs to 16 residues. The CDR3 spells CASGSPPTGNTGELFF. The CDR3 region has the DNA TGTGCCAGCGGTTCCCCCCCGACAGGGAACACCGGGGAGCTGTTTTTT.

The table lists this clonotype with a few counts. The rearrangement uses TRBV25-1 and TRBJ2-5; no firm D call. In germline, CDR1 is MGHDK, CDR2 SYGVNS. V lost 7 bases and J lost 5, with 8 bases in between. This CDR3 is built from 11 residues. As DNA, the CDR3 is TGTGCCAGCATCTTCGGGGAGACCCAGTACTTC. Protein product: CASIFGETQYF. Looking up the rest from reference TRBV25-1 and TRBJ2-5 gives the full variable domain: EADIYQTPRYLVIGTGKKITLECSQTMGHDKMYWYQQDPGMELHLIHYSYGVNSTEKGDLSSESTVSRIRTEHFPLTLESARPSHTSQYLCASIFGETQYFGPGTRLLVL.

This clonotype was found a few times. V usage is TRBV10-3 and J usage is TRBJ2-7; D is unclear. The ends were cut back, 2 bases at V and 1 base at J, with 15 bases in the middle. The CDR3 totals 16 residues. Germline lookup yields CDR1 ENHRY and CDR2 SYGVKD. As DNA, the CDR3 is TGTGCCATCAGTGAGCTTCAACCCCCCCGTTCCTACGAGCAGTACTTC. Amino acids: CAISELQPPRSYEQYF.

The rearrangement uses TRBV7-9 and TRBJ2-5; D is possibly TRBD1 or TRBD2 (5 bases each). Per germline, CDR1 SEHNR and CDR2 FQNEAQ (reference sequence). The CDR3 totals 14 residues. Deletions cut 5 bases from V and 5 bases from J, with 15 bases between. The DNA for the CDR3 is TGTGCCAGCAGCCCCTACGGGACGGAGGAGACCCAGTACTTC. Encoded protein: CASSPYGTEETQYF. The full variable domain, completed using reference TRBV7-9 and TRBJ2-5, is DTGVSQNPRHKITKRGQNVTFRCDPISEHNRLYWYRQTLGQGPEFLTYFQNEAQLEKSRLLSDRFSAERPKGSFSTLEIQRTEQGDSAMYLCASSPYGTEETQYFGPGTRLLVL.

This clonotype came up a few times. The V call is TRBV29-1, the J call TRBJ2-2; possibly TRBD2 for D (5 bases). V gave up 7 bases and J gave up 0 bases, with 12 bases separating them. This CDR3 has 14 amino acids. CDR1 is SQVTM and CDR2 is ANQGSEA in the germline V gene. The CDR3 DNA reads TGCAGCGGGCAAGAGGGCACGAACACCGGGGAGCTGTTTTTT. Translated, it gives CSGQEGTNTGELFF.

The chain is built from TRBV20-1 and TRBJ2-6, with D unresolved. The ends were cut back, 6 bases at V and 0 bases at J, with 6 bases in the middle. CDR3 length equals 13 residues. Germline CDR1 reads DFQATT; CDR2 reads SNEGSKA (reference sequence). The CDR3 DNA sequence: TGCAGTGCCCTTCGCTCTGGGGCCAACGTCCTGACTTTC. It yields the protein CSALRSGANVLTF.

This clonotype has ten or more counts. CDR3 residues: CASSSGITNEKLFF. CDR3 sequence (DNA): TGTGCCAGCAGTTCAGGGATTACTAATGAAAAACTGTTTTTT. The chain combines TRBV12-3 or TRBV12-4 with TRBJ1-4; D is possibly TRBD1 (5 bases). The V gene lost 4 bases and the J gene lost 2 bases, with 8 bases spanning the gap. The CDR3 is 14 amino acids.

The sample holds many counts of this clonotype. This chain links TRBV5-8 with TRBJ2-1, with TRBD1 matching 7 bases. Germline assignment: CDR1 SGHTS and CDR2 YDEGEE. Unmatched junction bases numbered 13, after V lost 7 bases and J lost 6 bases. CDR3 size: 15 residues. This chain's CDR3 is CASVYGQAPVNEQFF. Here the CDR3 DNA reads TGTGCCAGCGTATATGGACAGGCCCCCGTCAATGAGCAGTTCTTC.

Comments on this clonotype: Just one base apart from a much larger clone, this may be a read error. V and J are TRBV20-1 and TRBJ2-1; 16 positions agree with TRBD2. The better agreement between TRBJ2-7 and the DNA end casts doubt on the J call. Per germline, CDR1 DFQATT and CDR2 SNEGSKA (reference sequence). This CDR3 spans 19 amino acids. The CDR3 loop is CSARPPGLAGGVAYNEQYF. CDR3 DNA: TGCAGTGCTAGACCACCGGGACTAGCGGGAGGGGTCGCATACAATGAGCAGTACTTC.

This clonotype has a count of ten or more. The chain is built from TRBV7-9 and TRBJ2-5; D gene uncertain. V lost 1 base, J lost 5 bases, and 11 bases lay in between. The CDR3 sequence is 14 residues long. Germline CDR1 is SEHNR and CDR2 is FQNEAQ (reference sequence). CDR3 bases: TGTGCCAGCAGCTTAGATGGGTTTTCGGAGACCCAGTACTTC. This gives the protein CASSLDGFSETQYF.

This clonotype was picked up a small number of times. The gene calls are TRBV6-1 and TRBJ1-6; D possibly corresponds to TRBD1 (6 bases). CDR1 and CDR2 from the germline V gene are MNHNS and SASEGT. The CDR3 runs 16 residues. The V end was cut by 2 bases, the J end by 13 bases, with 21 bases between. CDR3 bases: TGTGCCAGCAGTGAAAGTACAGGGCGTGGGGTTCGTCCCCTCCACTTT. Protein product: CASSESTGRGVRPLHF.

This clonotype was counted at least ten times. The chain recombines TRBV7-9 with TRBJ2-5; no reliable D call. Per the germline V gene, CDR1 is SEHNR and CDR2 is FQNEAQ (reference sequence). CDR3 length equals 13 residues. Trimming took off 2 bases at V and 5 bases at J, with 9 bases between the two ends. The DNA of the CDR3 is TGTGCCAGCAGCTTAAGGTTCCGGGAGACCCAGTACTTC. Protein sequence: CASSLRFRETQYF.

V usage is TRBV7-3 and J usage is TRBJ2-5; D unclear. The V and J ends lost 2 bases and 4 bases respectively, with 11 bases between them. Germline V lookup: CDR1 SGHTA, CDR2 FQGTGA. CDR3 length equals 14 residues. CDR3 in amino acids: CASSLEARVETQYF. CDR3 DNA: TGTGCCAGCAGCTTAGAGGCGCGTGTAGAGACCCAGTACTTC.

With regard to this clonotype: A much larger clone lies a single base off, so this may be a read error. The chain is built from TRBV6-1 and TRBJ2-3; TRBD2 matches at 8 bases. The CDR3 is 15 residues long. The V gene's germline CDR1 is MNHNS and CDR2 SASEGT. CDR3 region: CASSFQRERTDRQYF. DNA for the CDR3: TGTGCCAGCAGTTTTCAGCGGGAGAGGACAGATAGGCAGTATTTT.

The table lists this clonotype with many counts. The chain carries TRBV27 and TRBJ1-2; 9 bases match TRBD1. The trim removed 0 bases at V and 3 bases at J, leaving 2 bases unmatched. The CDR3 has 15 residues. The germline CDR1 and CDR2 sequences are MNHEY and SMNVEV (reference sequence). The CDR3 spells CASSLSTGGDYGYTF. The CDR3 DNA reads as TGTGCCAGCAGTTTATCGACAGGGGGGGACTATGGCTACACCTTC.

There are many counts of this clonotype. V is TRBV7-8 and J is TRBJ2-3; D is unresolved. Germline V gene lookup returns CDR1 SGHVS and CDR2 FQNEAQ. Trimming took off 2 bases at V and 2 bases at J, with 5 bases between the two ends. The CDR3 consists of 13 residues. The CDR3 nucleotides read TGTGCCAGCAGCTTACCGGTCACAGATACGCAGTATTTT. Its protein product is CASSLPVTDTQYF.

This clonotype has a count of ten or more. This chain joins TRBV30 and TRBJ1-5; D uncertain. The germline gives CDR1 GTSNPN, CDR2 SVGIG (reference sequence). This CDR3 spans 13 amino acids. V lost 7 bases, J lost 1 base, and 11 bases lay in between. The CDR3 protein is CAFGPKSNQPQHF. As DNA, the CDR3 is TGTGCCTTCGGGCCGAAGAGCAATCAGCCCCAGCATTTT.

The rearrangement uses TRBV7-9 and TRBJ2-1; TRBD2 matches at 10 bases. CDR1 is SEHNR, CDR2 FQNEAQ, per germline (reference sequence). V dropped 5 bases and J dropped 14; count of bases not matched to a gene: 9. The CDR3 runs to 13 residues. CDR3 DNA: TGTGCCAGCAGCCCCAGACTAGCGGGTAGGGAGTTCTTC. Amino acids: CASSPRLAGREFF.

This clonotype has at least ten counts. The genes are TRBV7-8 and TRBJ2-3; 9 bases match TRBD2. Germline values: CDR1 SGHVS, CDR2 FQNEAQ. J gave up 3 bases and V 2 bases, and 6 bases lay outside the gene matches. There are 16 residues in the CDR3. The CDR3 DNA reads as TGTGCCAGCAGCTTAACGGCGGGAGGGGTAACAGATACGCAGTATTTT. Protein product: CASSLTAGGVTDTQYF.

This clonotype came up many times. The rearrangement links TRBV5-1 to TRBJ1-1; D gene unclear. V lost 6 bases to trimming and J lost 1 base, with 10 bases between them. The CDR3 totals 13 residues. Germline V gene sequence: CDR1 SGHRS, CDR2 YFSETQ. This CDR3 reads CASKGRPNTEAFF. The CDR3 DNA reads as TGCGCCAGCAAAGGACGTCCGAACACTGAAGCTTTCTTT. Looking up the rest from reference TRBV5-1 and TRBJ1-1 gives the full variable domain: KAGVTQTPRYLIKTRGQQVTLSCSPISGHRSVSWYQQTPGQGLQFLFEYFSETQRNKGNFPGRFSGRQFSNSRSEMNVSTLELGDSALYLCASKGRPNTEAFFGQGTRLTVV.

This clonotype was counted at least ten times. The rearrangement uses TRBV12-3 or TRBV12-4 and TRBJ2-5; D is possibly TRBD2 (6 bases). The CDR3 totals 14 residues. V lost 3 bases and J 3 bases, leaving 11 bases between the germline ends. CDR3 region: CASSLVGGEETQYF. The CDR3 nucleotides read TGTGCCAGCAGTTTGGTCGGAGGGGAAGAGACCCAGTACTTC.

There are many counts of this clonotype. The chain's CDR3 is CASSSIDDREGYTQYF. CDR3 nucleotide sequence: TGTGCCAGCAGCTCCATCGACGACAGGGAGGGATATACGCAGTATTTT. This chain uses TRBV7-9 with TRBJ2-3, with D tentatively TRBD1 or TRBD2 (7 bases each). There are 16 residues in the CDR3. Germline V gene sequence: CDR1 SEHNR, CDR2 FQNEAQ (reference sequence). V lost 4 bases and J lost 7, with 21 bases in between.